Shown below are 29 T cell receptor beta chains from a single sample sequenced in a study of cytotoxic CD8 clonotypes in ibrutinib-treated CLL. Profiling relied on immunoSEQ multiplex PCR, and the TCRdb table lists in-frame clones only, not all of them. Here the sample spans over 110,000 clones, approximately 90% being singletons. The sequences come from PBMCs, collected after 12 months of ibrutinib treatment. Every receptor here comes from a human donor with chronic lymphocytic leukemia.

The J gene is TRBJ2-7, the V gene TRBV28, with 10 positions matching TRBD2. This CDR3 contains 15 residues. Looked up from germline, CDR1 is MDHEN and CDR2 is SYDVKM. V lost 2 bases to trimming and J lost 3 bases; unmatched junction nucleotides: 4. The CDR3 nucleotides read TGTGCCAGCAGTTTAGTGGCTAGCGGGAGCTACGAGCAGTACTTC. Its translation: CASSLVASGSYEQYF.

Of note for this clone: The sample carries other DNA sequences with the same CDR3. The V call is TRBV9, the J call TRBJ2-7; D gene unclear. The CDR3 is 12 residues long. Looked up from germline, CDR1 is SGDLS and CDR2 is YYNGEE. V gave up 0 bases and J gave up 5 bases, with 6 bases separating them. The DNA for the CDR3 is TGTGCCAGCAGCGTAGCGGGCGACGAGCAGTACTTC. Its translation is CASSVAGDEQYF.

CDR3 nucleotides: TGTGCCAGCCGCAGGGGTTTAGCAAATCAGCCCCAGCATTTT. It encodes CASRRGLANQPQHF. The V gene is TRBV2, the J gene TRBJ1-5, with D perhaps matching TRBD1 (6 bases). Germline CDR1 SNHLY, CDR2 FYNNEI. V lost 8 bases to trimming and J lost 4 bases, with 15 bases between them. The CDR3 length is 14 residues.

This clone came up a few times. The rearrangement uses TRBV5-1 and TRBJ2-1, with TRBD1 identical over 10 bases. The CDR3 has 15 residues. V trimming: 6 bases; J trimming: 8 bases; junction bases outside the gene matches: 11. CDR1 and CDR2 from the germline V gene are SGHRS and YFSETQ. CDR3 nucleotides: TGCGCCAGCACCAGACAGGGGGCGAAGAGCGATGAGCAGTTCTTC. Protein product: CASTRQGAKSDEQFF.

The chain combines TRBV7-9 with TRBJ1-1; D gene unclear. The CDR3 runs to 18 residues. Trimming shortened V by 4 bases and J by 2 bases, and 23 bases separated the two germline ends. From germline, CDR1 is SEHNR and CDR2 FQNEAQ (reference sequence). The DNA of the CDR3 is TGTGCCAGCAGCTCCCCCAAGTACATGTTGTCGGTAAACACTGAAGCTTTCTTT. As protein: CASSSPKYMLSVNTEAFF.

The chain links TRBV28 to TRBJ1-5; possibly TRBD1 for D (5 bases). V dropped 7 bases and J dropped 4 bases, with 11 bases sitting between them. Looked up from germline, CDR1 is MDHEN and CDR2 is SYDVKM. This CDR3 region has 13 residues. CDR3 region: CASIGQGNQPQHF. The CDR3 nucleotides are TGTGCCAGCATAGGGCAGGGTAATCAGCCCCAGCATTTT.

This chain uses TRBV10-3 with TRBJ2-7, with unresolved D. The V and J ends lost 2 bases and 3 bases respectively, with 5 bases between them. Germline V lookup: CDR1 ENHRY, CDR2 SYGVKD. The CDR3 loop spans 12 amino acids. The CDR3 sequence is CAISETYYEQYF. The CDR3 region has the DNA TGTGCCATCAGTGAGACTTACTACGAGCAGTACTTC.

This sequence joins TRBV19 and TRBJ2-3, with D perhaps matching TRBD1 or TRBD2 (6 bases each). The V end was cut by 3 bases, the J end by 0 bases, with 13 bases between. The CDR3 loop spans 16 amino acids. CDR1 is LNHDA and CDR2 is SQIVND in the germline V gene (reference sequence). In nucleotides, the CDR3 is TGTGCCAGTAGTATTGGAGGGGGGACTAGCACAGATACGCAGTATTTT. This encodes CASSIGGGTSTDTQYF.

The chain is built from TRBV9 and TRBJ2-5; either TRBD1 or TRBD2 may supply D (5 bases each). The CDR3 contains 15 residues. Germline loops: CDR1 SGDLS, CDR2 YYNGEE. V gave up 0 bases and J gave up 1 base, with 10 bases separating them. As DNA, the CDR3 is TGTGCCAGCAGCGTAGGGGGACGTACCCAAGAGACCCAGTACTTC. Encoded protein: CASSVGGRTQETQYF.

CDR3 DNA sequence: TGTGCCAGCTCACCCGACAAGGGGAACACTGAAGCTTTCTTT. Protein product: CASSPDKGNTEAFF. The V gene is TRBV18, the J gene TRBJ1-1; no clear D. Trimming removed 3 bases at V and 1 base at J, with 9 bases between. The CDR3 spans 14 residues. Germline V CDR1 and CDR2: KGHSH, LQKENI. Supplemented by reference TRBV18 and TRBJ1-1, the full variable domain reads NAGVMQNPRHLVRRRGQEARLRCSPMKGHSHVYWYRQLPEEGLKFMVYLQKENIIDESGMPKERFSAEFPKEGPSILRIQQVVRGDSAAYFCASSPDKGNTEAFFGQGTRLTVV.

The V call is TRBV10-3, the J call TRBJ2-7; 10 bases agree with TRBD1. Unmatched junction bases numbered 7, after V lost 7 bases and J lost 1 base. Looked up from germline, CDR1 is ENHRY and CDR2 is SYGVKD. The CDR3 is 15 residues long. The CDR3 sequence is CAITDGQGGSYEQYF. The CDR3 DNA reads TGTGCCATCACCGACGGACAGGGGGGTTCCTACGAGCAGTACTTC.

This clone was observed a handful of times. The CDR3 loop reads CASSTGYRPQHF. The CDR3 nucleotides are TGTGCCAGTAGCACAGGGTATCGGCCCCAGCATTTT. This chain connects TRBV19 to TRBJ1-5, with D possibly being TRBD1 (6 bases). Trimming pared 6 bases from V and 9 bases from J, leaving 12 bases between. CDR3 length equals 12 residues. Germline V gives CDR1 LNHDA, CDR2 SQIVND (reference sequence).

The rearrangement joins TRBV28 to TRBJ2-7; D is unclear. CDR3 length: 13 amino acids. CDR1 is MDHEN, CDR2 SYDVKM, per germline. V lost 2 bases to trimming and J lost 2 bases, with 7 bases between them. The CDR3 region is CASSLRVPYEQYF. For the CDR3, the DNA is TGTGCCAGCAGTTTACGGGTCCCCTACGAGCAGTACTTC.

The chain uses TRBV28 and TRBJ2-3; 9 positions match TRBD2. Germline-derived CDR1 and CDR2 are MDHEN and SYDVKM. CDR3 length: 17 residues. The trim removed 1 base at V and 7 bases at J, leaving 12 bases unmatched. This chain's CDR3 is CASSLSGRGRAMNTQYF. As DNA, the CDR3 is TGTGCCAGCAGTTTATCCGGACGCGGGAGGGCCATGAATACGCAGTATTTT.

The chain recombines TRBV11-3 with TRBJ2-3, with D tentatively TRBD2 (5 bases). V was cut by 5 bases and J by 0 bases, with 15 bases left in between. The germline gives CDR1 SGHNT, CDR2 YENEEA. The CDR3 runs 16 residues. The CDR3 DNA sequence: TGTGCCAGCAGCCCGGGCCTAGCAACCAGCACAGATACGCAGTATTTT. It encodes CASSPGLATSTDTQYF.

This chain uses TRBV15 with TRBJ2-1, with D perhaps matching TRBD1 (5 bases). The length of the CDR3 is 14 residues. Germline CDR1 reads LNHNV; CDR2 reads YYDKDF (reference sequence). With 6 bases removed from V and 5 bases from J, the gap between germline ends came to 14 bases. The CDR3: CATRGKGYDNEQFF. Written as DNA, the CDR3 is TGTGCCACCAGGGGTAAGGGGTACGACAATGAGCAGTTCTTC.

The gene calls are TRBV4-3 and TRBJ2-5, with TRBD2 matching 12 bases. The trim removed 1 base at V and 2 bases at J, leaving 5 bases unmatched. From germline, CDR1 is LGHNA and CDR2 YSLEER. This CDR3 has 17 amino acids. The CDR3 is CASSQGLLAGGQETQYF. In DNA form, the CDR3 reads TGCGCCAGCAGCCAAGGGCTTCTAGCGGGGGGGCAAGAGACCCAGTACTTC.

The chain carries TRBV7-8 and TRBJ1-5, with TRBD1 matching 9 bases. J gave up 2 bases and V 3 bases, and 8 bases lay outside the gene matches. Looked up from germline, CDR1 is SGHVS and CDR2 is FQNEAQ. This CDR3 comprises 17 residues. This CDR3 reads CASSLGTGGFGNQPQHF. CDR3 DNA sequence: TGTGCCAGCAGCTTGGGAACAGGGGGCTTTGGCAATCAGCCCCAGCATTTT.

Written as DNA, the CDR3 is TGTGCCAGCAGCATTACCGGGACTAGCGGGAGCAATGAGCAGTTCTTC. It codes for CASSITGTSGSNEQFF. V is TRBV13 and J is TRBJ2-1, with 14 bases matching TRBD2. J gave up 6 bases and V 5 bases, and 6 bases lay outside the gene matches. The CDR3 extends over 16 amino acids. The germline V gene encodes CDR1 PRHDT and CDR2 FYEKMQ (reference sequence).

The rearrangement joins TRBV27 to TRBJ2-5, with 8 nucleotides matching TRBD1. The CDR3 is made up of 16 amino acids. CDR1 and CDR2 from the germline V gene are MNHEY and SMNVEV (reference sequence). V shed 6 bases, J shed 3 bases, and the junction held 12 bases outside the gene matches. The CDR3 loop is CASSRLQGGVEETQYF. The CDR3 DNA is TGTGCCAGCAGCCGATTACAGGGGGGAGTGGAAGAGACCCAGTACTTC.

With respect to this clone: The sample carries other DNA sequences with the same CDR3. The chain uses TRBV19 and TRBJ2-3; D is unclear. The germline V gene encodes CDR1 LNHDA and CDR2 SQIVND (reference sequence). Trimming left V 5 bases short and J 0 bases short, with 6 bases between. This CDR3 has 13 residues. Written as DNA, the CDR3 is TGTGCCAGTAGTCCCGCTAGCACAGATACGCAGTATTTT. Translation: CASSPASTDTQYF. Drawing the rest from reference TRBV19 and TRBJ2-3, the complete variable domain is DGGITQSPKYLFRKEGQNVTLSCEQNLNHDAMYWYRQDPGQGLRLIYYSQIVNDFQKGDIAEGYSVSREKKESFPLTVTSAQKNPTAFYLCASSPASTDTQYFGPGTRLTVL.

The V call is TRBV2, the J call TRBJ1-2; tentatively, D is TRBD1 (5 bases). CDR3 size: 11 residues. Germline CDR1 SNHLY, CDR2 FYNNEI. The V end was cut by 11 bases, the J end by 6 bases, with 13 bases between. CDR3 protein: CADWGVNGYTF. CDR3 DNA sequence: TGTGCCGACTGGGGGGTAAATGGCTACACCTTC.

The rearrangement joins TRBV27 to TRBJ1-1, with D possibly matching TRBD1 (6 bases). Per germline, CDR1 MNHEY and CDR2 SMNVEV (reference sequence). V shed 2 bases and J shed 7 bases, with 11 bases lying between them. The CDR3 is made up of 13 amino acids. The DNA of the CDR3 is TGTGCCAGCAGTTTAGACAGGACTCTTGAAGCTTTCTTT. Residues: CASSLDRTLEAFF.

The count of this clone is one. V gene TRBV19 combines with J gene TRBJ2-7; 7 nucleotides align to TRBD1. This CDR3 spans 14 amino acids. The V gene's germline CDR1 is LNHDA and CDR2 SQIVND (reference sequence). V trimming: 7 bases; J trimming: 1 base; junction bases outside the gene matches: 7. DNA of the CDR3: TGTGCCAGTAAGGTGACGGGACAGTCCTACGAGCAGTACTTC. It encodes CASKVTGQSYEQYF.

V usage is TRBV6-5 and J usage is TRBJ1-1, with D perhaps TRBD1 (6 bases). Germline V gene lookup returns CDR1 MNHEY and CDR2 SVGAGI. CDR3 length: 14 residues. Between the trimmed V and J ends, which lost 4 bases and 4 bases, there was a span of 13 bases. The CDR3 sequence is CASSSTGSVTEAFF. CDR3 DNA sequence: TGTGCCAGCAGTTCGACAGGTAGTGTCACTGAAGCTTTCTTT.

This rearrangement joins TRBV4-2 to TRBJ2-1, with 9 bases lining up with TRBD2. J lost 3 bases, V lost 3 bases, and 9 bases had no gene match. This CDR3 contains 17 residues. Germline loops: CDR1 LGHNA, CDR2 YNFKEQ. The chain's CDR3 is CASSQTLAGAFYNEQFF. The DNA for the CDR3 is TGTGCCAGCAGCCAGACCTTAGCGGGAGCTTTCTACAATGAGCAGTTCTTC.

This chain joins TRBV7-9 and TRBJ2-4; 9 bases align to TRBD1. CDR3 length: 18 amino acids. Germline CDR1 and CDR2: SEHNR and FQNEAQ (reference sequence). V dropped 7 bases and J dropped 5; count of bases not matched to a gene: 18. CDR3 nucleotides: TGTGCCAGCACCAATTGGGGGGACAGGGCATCGTCTGAAAACATTCAGTACTTC. Protein product: CASTNWGDRASSENIQYF.

This clone was observed a single time. The chain couples TRBV9 to TRBJ2-7; 8 bases are shared with TRBD1. Germline trimming cut 0 bases from V and 4 bases from J; bases unmatched to any gene: 15. The CDR3 length is 18 residues. CDR1 is SGDLS, CDR2 YYNGEE, per germline. The CDR3 sequence: CASSVARSVPGQVYEQYF. The CDR3 bases are TGTGCCAGCAGCGTAGCACGTTCCGTACCGGGACAGGTTTACGAGCAGTACTTC.

This clone was seen only a few times. J is TRBJ1-5 and V is TRBV28, with 7 bases lining up with TRBD1. The germline V gene encodes CDR1 MDHEN and CDR2 SYDVKM. V lost 2 bases to trimming and J lost 5 bases; unmatched junction nucleotides: 0. The CDR3 has 13 residues. The CDR3 DNA reads as TGTGCCAGCAGTTTAACAGGGGATCAGCCCCAGCATTTT. Its translation: CASSLTGDQPQHF.